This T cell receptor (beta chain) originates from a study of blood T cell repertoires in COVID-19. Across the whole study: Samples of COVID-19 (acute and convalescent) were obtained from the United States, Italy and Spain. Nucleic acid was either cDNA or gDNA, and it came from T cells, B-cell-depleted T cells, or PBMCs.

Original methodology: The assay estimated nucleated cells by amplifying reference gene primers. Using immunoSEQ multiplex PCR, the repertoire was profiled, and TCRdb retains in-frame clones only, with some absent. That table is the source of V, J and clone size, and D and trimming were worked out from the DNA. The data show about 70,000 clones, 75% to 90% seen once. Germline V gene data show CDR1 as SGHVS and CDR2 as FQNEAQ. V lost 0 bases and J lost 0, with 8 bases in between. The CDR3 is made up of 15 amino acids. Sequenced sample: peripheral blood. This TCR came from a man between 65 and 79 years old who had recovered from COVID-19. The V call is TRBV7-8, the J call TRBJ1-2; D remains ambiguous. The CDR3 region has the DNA TGTGCCAGCAGCTTAGCGCTACAGTCTAACTATGGCTACACCTTC. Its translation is CASSLALQSNYGYTF. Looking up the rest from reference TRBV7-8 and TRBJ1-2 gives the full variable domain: GAGVSQSPRYKVAKRGQDVALRCDPISGHVSLFWYQQALGQGPEFLTYFQNEAQLDKSGLPSDRFFAERPEGSVSTLKIQRTQQEDSAVYLCASSLALQSNYGYTFGSGTRLTVV.